Sequencing of this T cell receptor beta chain was carried out in a study of OX40 agonist ivuxolimab in advanced cancers. Sequenced by immunoSEQ multiplex PCR; TCRdb stores in-frame clones only, minus some. The table records some 54,000 clones, around 77% of them present only once. Per the germline V gene, CDR1 is SGHAT and CDR2 is FQNNGV. Trimming took off 5 bases at V and 1 base at J, with 9 bases between the two ends. The CDR3 loop spans 14 amino acids. This sample comprised CD4+ or CD8+ T cells sorted from blood, obtained in a trial of the OX40 agonist ivuxolimab. This clonotype was sampled from an adult with an advanced solid tumor such as melanoma, head and neck, liver or kidney cancer. V gene TRBV11-2 combines with J gene TRBJ1-3; D gene unclear. The CDR3 DNA sequence: TGTGCCAGCAGCCCCCTCTTATCTGGAAACACCATATATTTT. The encoded protein is CASSPLLSGNTIYF.